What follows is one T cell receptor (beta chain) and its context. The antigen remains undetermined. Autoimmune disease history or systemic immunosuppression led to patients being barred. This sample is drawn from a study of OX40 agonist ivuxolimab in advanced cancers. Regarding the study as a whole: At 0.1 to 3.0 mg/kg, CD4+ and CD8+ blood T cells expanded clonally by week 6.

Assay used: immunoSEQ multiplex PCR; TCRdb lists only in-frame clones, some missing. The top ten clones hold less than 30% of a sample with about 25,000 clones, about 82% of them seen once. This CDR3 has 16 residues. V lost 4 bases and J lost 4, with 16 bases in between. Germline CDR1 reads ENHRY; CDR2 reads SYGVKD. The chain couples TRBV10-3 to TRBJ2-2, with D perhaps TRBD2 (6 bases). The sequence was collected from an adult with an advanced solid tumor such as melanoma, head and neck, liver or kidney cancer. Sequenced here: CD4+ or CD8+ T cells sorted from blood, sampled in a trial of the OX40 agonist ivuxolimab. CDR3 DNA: TGTGCCATCAGTGTAATTAAGGCGGGAAGCACCGGGGAGCTGTTTTTT. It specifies CAISVIKAGSTGELFF.